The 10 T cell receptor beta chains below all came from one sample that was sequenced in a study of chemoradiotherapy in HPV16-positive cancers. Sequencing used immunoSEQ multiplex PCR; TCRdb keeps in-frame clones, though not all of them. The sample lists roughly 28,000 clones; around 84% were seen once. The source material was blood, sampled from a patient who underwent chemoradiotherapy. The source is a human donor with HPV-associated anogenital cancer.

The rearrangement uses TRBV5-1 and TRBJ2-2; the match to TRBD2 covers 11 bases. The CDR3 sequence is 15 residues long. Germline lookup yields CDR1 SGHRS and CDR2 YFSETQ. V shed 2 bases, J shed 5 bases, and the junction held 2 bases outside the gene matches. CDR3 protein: CASSFSGGETGELFF. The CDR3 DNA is TGCGCCAGCAGCTTTAGCGGGGGGGAGACCGGGGAGCTGTTTTTT.

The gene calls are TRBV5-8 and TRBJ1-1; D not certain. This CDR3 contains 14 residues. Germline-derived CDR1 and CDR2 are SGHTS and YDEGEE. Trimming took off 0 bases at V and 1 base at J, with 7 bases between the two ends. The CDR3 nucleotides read TGTGCCAGCAGCTTGGAACAGAGGAACACTGAAGCTTTCTTT. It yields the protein CASSLEQRNTEAFF.

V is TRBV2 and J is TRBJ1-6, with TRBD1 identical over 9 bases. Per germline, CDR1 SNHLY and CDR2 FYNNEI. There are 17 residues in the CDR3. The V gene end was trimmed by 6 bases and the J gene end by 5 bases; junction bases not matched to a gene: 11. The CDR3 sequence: CASRLPGQGGNNSPLHF. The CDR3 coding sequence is TGTGCCAGCAGACTCCCGGGACAGGGAGGGAATAATTCACCCCTCCACTTT.

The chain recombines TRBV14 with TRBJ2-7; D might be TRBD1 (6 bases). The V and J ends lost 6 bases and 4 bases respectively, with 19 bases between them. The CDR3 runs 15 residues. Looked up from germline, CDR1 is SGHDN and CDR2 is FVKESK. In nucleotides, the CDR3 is TGTGCCAGCAGTACGGGACATCGAAAAATTTACGAGCAGTACGTC. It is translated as CASSTGHRKIYEQYV.

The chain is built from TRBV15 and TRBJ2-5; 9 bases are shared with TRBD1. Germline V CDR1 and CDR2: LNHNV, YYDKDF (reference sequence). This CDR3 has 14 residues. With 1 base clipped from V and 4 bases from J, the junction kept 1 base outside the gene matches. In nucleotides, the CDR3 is TGTGCCACCAGCAGAGTGACAGGGGGAGAGACCCAGTACTTC. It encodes CATSRVTGGETQYF.

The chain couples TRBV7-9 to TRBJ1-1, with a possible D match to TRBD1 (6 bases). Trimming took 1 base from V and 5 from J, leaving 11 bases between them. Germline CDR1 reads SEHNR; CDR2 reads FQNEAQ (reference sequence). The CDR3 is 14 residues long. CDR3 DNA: TGTGCCAGCAGCTTAGGGGACATCCGAACTGAAGCTTTCTTT. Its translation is CASSLGDIRTEAFF.

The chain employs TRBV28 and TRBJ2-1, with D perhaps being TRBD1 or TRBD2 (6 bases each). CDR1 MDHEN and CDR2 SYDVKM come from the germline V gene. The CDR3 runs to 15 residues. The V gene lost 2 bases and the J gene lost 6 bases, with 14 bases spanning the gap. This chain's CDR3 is CASSLGGHESNEQFF. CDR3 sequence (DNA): TGTGCCAGCAGTTTAGGGGGGCATGAAAGCAATGAGCAGTTCTTC. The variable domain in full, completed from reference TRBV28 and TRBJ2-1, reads DVKVTQSSRYLVKRTGEKVFLECVQDMDHENMFWYRQDPGLGLRLIYFSYDVKMKEKGDIPEGYSVSREKKERFSLILESASTNQTSMYLCASSLGGHESNEQFFGPGTRLTVL.

CDR3 in amino acids: CAIRLSGEDIQYF. The CDR3 DNA sequence: TGTGCCATCAGGCTTAGCGGGGAGGACATTCAGTACTTC. The chain is built from TRBV10-3 and TRBJ2-4; TRBD2 matches 8 bases. V lost 6 bases to trimming and J lost 8 bases; unmatched junction nucleotides: 6. CDR3 length: 13 residues. The germline gives CDR1 ENHRY, CDR2 SYGVKD.

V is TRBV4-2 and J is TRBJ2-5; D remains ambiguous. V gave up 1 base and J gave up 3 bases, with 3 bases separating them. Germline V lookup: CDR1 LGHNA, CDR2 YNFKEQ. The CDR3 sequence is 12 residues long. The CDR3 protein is CASSQAEETQYF. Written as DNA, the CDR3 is TGTGCCAGCAGCCAAGCTGAAGAGACCCAGTACTTC.

CDR3 amino acids: CASTPGNLSPLHF. The CDR3 DNA reads as TGTGCCAGCACTCCGGGAAATCTCTCACCCCTCCACTTT. The rearrangement uses TRBV6-1 and TRBJ1-6, with D uncertain. Trimming left V 7 bases short and J 10 bases short, with 14 bases between. The germline V gene has CDR1 MNHNS and CDR2 SASEGT. The CDR3 sequence is 13 residues long.